The 31 T cell receptor beta chains presented below share a single source sample, sequenced in a study of blood T cell repertoires in COVID-19 (dated by TCRdb to the early 2020s). Receptor libraries were prepared by the immunoSEQ multiplex PCR assay. TCRdb took this table from immuneACCESS and kept in-frame rearrangements with V and J called. Such tables lack part of the clones; where checked against another copy, unresolved V genes explain under half of the gap, and the rest is unexplained. The sample table shows some 110,000 clones, and roughly 80% are seen once. Roughly 6.2% of the sample lies in the top ten. Sequencing was performed on peripheral blood. These receptors originate from a man aged 65-85 years with acute or convalescent COVID-19.

The rearrangement uses TRBV6-1 and TRBJ1-2; 7 bases fit TRBD1. Germline values: CDR1 MNHNS, CDR2 SASEGT. The CDR3 is 16 residues long. V lost 3 bases, J lost 0 bases, and 7 bases stayed unmatched. The chain's CDR3 is CASSDDRDIANYGYTF. The CDR3 nucleotides read TGTGCCAGCAGTGATGACAGGGACATAGCTAACTATGGCTACACCTTC.

The rearrangement joins TRBV25-1 to TRBJ1-6; D is perhaps TRBD1 (5 bases). Trimming pared 2 bases from V and 5 bases from J, leaving 7 bases between. The CDR3 covers 14 residues. Germline V gene lookup returns CDR1 MGHDK and CDR2 SYGVNS. The CDR3 is CASSEGGDNSPLHF. The CDR3, as DNA: TGTGCCAGCAGTGAAGGGGGGGATAATTCACCCCTCCACTTT. Together with reference TRBV25-1 and TRBJ1-6, the CDR3 gives the full variable domain: EADIYQTPRYLVIGTGKKITLECSQTMGHDKMYWYQQDPGMELHLIHYSYGVNSTEKGDLSSESTVSRIRTEHFPLTLESARPSHTSQYLCASSEGGDNSPLHFGNGTRLTVT.

The V gene is TRBV11-2, the J gene TRBJ2-1, with TRBD2 matching 12 bases. This CDR3 region has 16 residues. Germline trimming cut 4 bases from V and 7 bases from J; bases unmatched to any gene: 8. CDR1 is SGHAT, CDR2 FQNNGV, per germline. CDR3 bases: TGTGCCAGCAGCTCCAGACTAGCGGGAGAAGGTAATGAGCAGTTCTTC. This sequence encodes CASSSRLAGEGNEQFF.

J is TRBJ1-6 and V is TRBV19, with D unresolved. Germline CDR1 LNHDA, CDR2 SQIVND (reference sequence). Trimming removed 3 bases from V and 8 bases from J, with 20 bases in between. This CDR3 contains 17 residues. The CDR3 here is CASSIYSPIVGYSPLHF. Written as DNA, the CDR3 is TGTGCCAGTAGTATCTACAGCCCTATAGTTGGGTATTCACCCCTCCACTTT.

In its sample, this clone was seen once. The chain is built from TRBV7-2 and TRBJ2-5; D unclear. The CDR3 covers 13 residues. CDR1 is SGHTA and CDR2 is FQGNSA in the germline V gene. Between the trimmed V and J ends, which lost 4 bases and 3 bases, there was a span of 9 bases. Here the CDR3 reads CASSSEREETQYF. The CDR3 coding sequence is TGTGCCAGCAGCTCGGAGCGCGAAGAGACCCAGTACTTC.

The chain's CDR3 is CATSDRTGDYEQYF. For the CDR3, the DNA is TGTGCCACCAGTGACCGGACAGGGGACTACGAGCAGTACTTC. This chain uses TRBV24-1 with TRBJ2-7; 9 nucleotides align to TRBD1. With 4 bases clipped from V and 3 bases from J, the junction kept 3 bases outside the gene matches. The CDR3 runs 14 residues. Germline V gene lookup returns CDR1 KGHDR and CDR2 SFDVKD.

The J gene is TRBJ2-1, the V gene TRBV6-5; possible D gene TRBD2, 5 bases. V was clipped by 6 bases and J by 3 bases, with 9 bases between them. Germline V gives CDR1 MNHEY, CDR2 SVGAGI. The CDR3 sequence is 13 residues long. Here the CDR3 DNA reads TGTGCCAGCAGACCCGAGGGCTACAATGAGCAGTTCTTC. Residues: CASRPEGYNEQFF.

This clone has only one observation. The rearrangement links TRBV7-6 to TRBJ2-3; D is uncertain. V lost 1 base, J lost 6 bases, and 5 bases lay in between. The CDR3 sequence is 12 residues long. CDR1 and CDR2 (germline): SGHVS, FNYEAQ. This CDR3 reads CASSLVRDTQYF. The CDR3 coding sequence is TGTGCCAGCAGCTTAGTGAGGGATACGCAGTATTTT.

In its sample, this clone was seen once. This rearrangement joins TRBV4-3 to TRBJ2-1, with D unresolved. The CDR3 loop spans 15 amino acids. Looked up from germline, CDR1 is LGHNA and CDR2 is YSLEER. Between the trimmed V and J ends, which lost 0 bases and 4 bases, there was a span of 10 bases. This CDR3 is CASSQDLYRYNEQFF. CDR3 in DNA: TGCGCCAGCAGCCAAGATCTCTACCGATACAATGAGCAGTTCTTC.

This chain joins TRBV14 and TRBJ1-2; TRBD1 aligns across 9 bases. The CDR3 sequence is 15 residues long. The ends lost 1 base at V and 4 bases at J; junction bases unmatched: 4. The germline V gene encodes CDR1 SGHDN and CDR2 FVKESK. The CDR3 here is CASSQVGTGPYGYTF. Written as DNA, the CDR3 is TGTGCCAGCAGCCAAGTCGGGACAGGGCCCTATGGCTACACCTTC.

This clone was observed a handful of times. The V call is TRBV29-1, the J call TRBJ2-3, with 9 bases identical to TRBD2. In germline, CDR1 is SQVTM, CDR2 ANQGSEA. V lost 7 bases, J lost 6 bases, and 11 bases stayed unmatched. The CDR3 spans 14 residues. CDR3 DNA: TGCAGCGCCCAAAGGGGTCTAGCGGGGGATACGCAGTATTTT. Translation: CSAQRGLAGDTQYF.

The chain couples TRBV7-3 to TRBJ2-2; TRBD1 matches 8 bases. The CDR3 extends over 20 amino acids. J lost 0 bases, V lost 3 bases, and 15 bases had no gene match. Germline loops: CDR1 SGHTA, CDR2 FQGTGA. For the CDR3, the DNA is TGTGCCAGCAGCTTGCGTCCCGCCCACCGACAGGGGTCGAACACCGGGGAGCTGTTTTTT. It yields the protein CASSLRPAHRQGSNTGELFF. Variable domain in full (rest from reference TRBV7-3 and TRBJ2-2): GAGVSQTPSNKVTEKGKYVELRCDPISGHTALYWYRQSLGQGPEFLIYFQGTGAADDSGLPNDRFFAVRPEGSVSTLKIQRTERGDSAVYLCASSLRPAHRQGSNTGELFFGEGSRLTVL.

A few counts support this clone. V usage is TRBV18 and J usage is TRBJ1-6; a possible D gene is TRBD1 (6 bases). V shed 3 bases and J shed 7 bases, with 10 bases lying between them. The length of the CDR3 is 14 residues. Germline values: CDR1 KGHSH, CDR2 LQKENI. The CDR3 nucleotides read TGTGCCAGCTCACCGCTGGGACAAAATTCACCCCTCCACTTT. It encodes CASSPLGQNSPLHF.

This clone was recorded only once. The chain recombines TRBV7-8 with TRBJ2-7, with 8 bases fitting TRBD1. Looked up from germline, CDR1 is SGHVS and CDR2 is FQNEAQ. J lost 1 base, V lost 5 bases, and 7 bases had no gene match. The CDR3 totals 15 residues. The CDR3 here is CASSLGQGPSYEQYF. CDR3 DNA: TGTGCCAGCAGCCTAGGACAGGGCCCATCCTACGAGCAGTACTTC.

The chain is built from TRBV5-1 and TRBJ2-1, with 7 bases identical to TRBD1. Germline V CDR1 and CDR2: SGHRS, YFSETQ. The trim removed 2 bases at V and 5 bases at J, leaving 7 bases unmatched. The CDR3 is made up of 15 amino acids. The CDR3 DNA sequence: TGCGCCAGCAGCTTACAGGGGCGGGCTAACAATGAGCAGTTCTTC. It yields the protein CASSLQGRANNEQFF.

V usage is TRBV5-6 and J usage is TRBJ2-4; 9 bases are a match to TRBD1. The CDR3 totals 14 residues. Looked up from germline, CDR1 is SGHDT and CDR2 is YYEEEE. Unmatched junction bases numbered 6, after V lost 3 bases and J lost 8 bases. The CDR3 nucleotides read TGTGCCAGCAGCTCCGGGACAGGGTTGCACATTCAGTACTTC. Its translation is CASSSGTGLHIQYF.

This clone has just a few counts. The CDR3, as DNA: TGTGCCAGCAGCGACAGGGCTGGGGCCAACGTCCTGACTTTC. Residues: CASSDRAGANVLTF. The chain couples TRBV2 to TRBJ2-6; TRBD1 aligns across 7 bases. This CDR3 is 14 amino acids long. V was clipped by 6 bases and J by 2 bases; unmatched bases: 1. Germline-derived CDR1 and CDR2 are SNHLY and FYNNEI.

This chain uses TRBV5-8 with TRBJ1-3; D is unresolved. Germline V lookup: CDR1 SGHTS, CDR2 YDEGEE. The CDR3 has 17 residues. V shed 3 bases and J shed 4 bases, with 20 bases lying between them. The CDR3 region has the DNA TGTGCCAGCAGCTCGGGTACAGCGGCGGTGGAGGGAAACACCATATATTTT. It specifies CASSSGTAAVEGNTIYF.

V and J are TRBV19 and TRBJ1-2, with no clear D. Germline V lookup: CDR1 LNHDA, CDR2 SQIVND (reference sequence). This CDR3 has 15 residues. The V gene lost 5 bases and the J gene lost 1 base, with 14 bases spanning the gap. The CDR3 region has the DNA TGTGCCAGTAGTCCAAGAGGGAGCTATAACTATGGCTACACCTTC. This translates into CASSPRGSYNYGYTF. The variable domain in full, completed from reference TRBV19 and TRBJ1-2, reads DGGITQSPKYLFRKEGQNVTLSCEQNLNHDAMYWYRQDPGQGLRLIYYSQIVNDFQKGDIAEGYSVSREKKESFPLTVTSAQKNPTAFYLCASSPRGSYNYGYTFGSGTRLTVV.

This chain uses TRBV5-1 with TRBJ1-1; maybe TRBD1 (5 bases). Between the trimmed V and J ends, which lost 3 bases and 3 bases, there was a span of 9 bases. CDR3 size: 13 residues. From germline, CDR1 is SGHRS and CDR2 YFSETQ. CDR3: CASSSSGYTEAFF. CDR3 DNA sequence: TGCGCCAGCAGCTCGTCAGGGTACACTGAAGCTTTCTTT.

The V and J genes are TRBV11-3 and TRBJ2-3, with D maybe TRBD1 (6 bases). The V end was cut by 3 bases, the J end by 6 bases, with 10 bases between. This CDR3 has 13 residues. Germline assignment: CDR1 SGHNT and CDR2 YENEEA. For the CDR3, the DNA is TGTGCCAGCAGCTTCCTGGGGGCGGATACGCAGTATTTT. This codes for CASSFLGADTQYF.

J is TRBJ2-4 and V is TRBV5-1; 9 bases agree with TRBD1. CDR1 and CDR2 (germline): SGHRS, YFSETQ. The ends lost 3 bases at V and 6 bases at J; junction bases unmatched: 4. The CDR3 consists of 14 residues. Written as DNA, the CDR3 is TGCGCCAGCAGCTCTGGGACAGGGAGAAACATTCAGTACTTC. Residues: CASSSGTGRNIQYF.

The chain carries TRBV7-9 and TRBJ2-3, with 8 positions matching TRBD1. The CDR3 totals 15 residues. The V segment lost 1 base and the J segment 4 bases; nucleotides outside the gene matches: 4. Germline assignment: CDR1 SEHNR and CDR2 FQNEAQ (reference sequence). CDR3 region: CASSLGTGIADTQYF. DNA for the CDR3: TGTGCCAGCAGCTTAGGGACAGGGATAGCAGATACGCAGTATTTT.

The chain uses TRBV10-2 and TRBJ2-5, with TRBD2 identical over 8 bases. CDR1 WSHSY and CDR2 SAAADI come from the germline V gene. CDR3 size: 17 residues. With 0 bases clipped from V and 2 bases from J, the junction kept 8 bases outside the gene matches. CDR3 sequence: CASSESSVAGLQETQYF. CDR3 DNA sequence: TGCGCCAGCAGTGAGTCGTCGGTAGCGGGGCTACAAGAGACCCAGTACTTC.

V gene TRBV5-4 combines with J gene TRBJ1-6, with 8 bases lining up with TRBD1. The trim removed 0 bases at V and 8 bases at J, leaving 4 bases unmatched. The CDR3 spans 15 residues. Germline assignment: CDR1 SGHNT and CDR2 YYREEE (reference sequence). In DNA form, the CDR3 reads TGTGCCAGCAGCTTGGGAGCAGGGGGCGATTCACCCCTCCACTTT. Amino acid sequence: CASSLGAGGDSPLHF.

The V call is TRBV5-1, the J call TRBJ1-1, with no clear D. V gave up 0 bases and J gave up 3 bases, with 12 bases separating them. The CDR3 extends over 15 amino acids. Looked up from germline, CDR1 is SGHRS and CDR2 is YFSETQ. Here the CDR3 DNA reads TGCGCCAGCAGCTTGGGGTCCACTGTGGACACTGAAGCTTTCTTT. It yields the protein CASSLGSTVDTEAFF.

The chain uses TRBV18 and TRBJ2-3, with a weak D call TRBD2 (6 bases). Trimming cost V 0 bases and J 2 bases, with 15 bases left between them. Germline V gene sequence: CDR1 KGHSH, CDR2 LQKENI. The CDR3 covers 17 residues. In nucleotides, the CDR3 is TGTGCCAGCTCACCACCAGGACTGGGGGGATTCACAGATACGCAGTATTTT. Residues: CASSPPGLGGFTDTQYF.

J is TRBJ2-3 and V is TRBV28; 9 bases line up with TRBD1. V trimming: 6 bases; J trimming: 3 bases; junction bases outside the gene matches: 7. This CDR3 has 15 amino acids. Germline CDR1 is MDHEN and CDR2 is SYDVKM. The CDR3 nucleotides are TGTGCCAGCAGGACAGGGACAGGGAGGACAGATACGCAGTATTTT. Its translation is CASRTGTGRTDTQYF.

The chain uses TRBV7-8 and TRBJ2-3, with no clear D. CDR3 length: 13 amino acids. With 0 bases removed from V and 8 bases from J, the gap between germline ends came to 9 bases. Germline CDR1 SGHVS, CDR2 FQNEAQ. CDR3 DNA: TGTGCCAGCAGCTTAGCAGGTGGGCCTACGCAGTATTTT. It codes for CASSLAGGPTQYF.

This clone was counted a few times. The rearrangement links TRBV5-1 to TRBJ1-5; no clear D gene. Per germline, CDR1 SGHRS and CDR2 YFSETQ. The CDR3 spans 12 residues. The V and J ends lost 2 bases and 6 bases respectively, with 6 bases between them. The CDR3 protein is CASSFTGQPQHF. For the CDR3, the DNA is TGCGCCAGCAGCTTCACTGGTCAGCCCCAGCATTTT.

This chain joins TRBV7-8 and TRBJ1-5; no firm D call. Per the germline V gene, CDR1 is SGHVS and CDR2 is FQNEAQ. V lost 1 base and J lost 7, with 14 bases in between. This CDR3 is 15 amino acids long. CDR3 loop: CASSLGSGSGQPQHF. CDR3 DNA: TGTGCCAGCAGCTTAGGCAGCGGATCGGGGCAGCCCCAGCATTTT.